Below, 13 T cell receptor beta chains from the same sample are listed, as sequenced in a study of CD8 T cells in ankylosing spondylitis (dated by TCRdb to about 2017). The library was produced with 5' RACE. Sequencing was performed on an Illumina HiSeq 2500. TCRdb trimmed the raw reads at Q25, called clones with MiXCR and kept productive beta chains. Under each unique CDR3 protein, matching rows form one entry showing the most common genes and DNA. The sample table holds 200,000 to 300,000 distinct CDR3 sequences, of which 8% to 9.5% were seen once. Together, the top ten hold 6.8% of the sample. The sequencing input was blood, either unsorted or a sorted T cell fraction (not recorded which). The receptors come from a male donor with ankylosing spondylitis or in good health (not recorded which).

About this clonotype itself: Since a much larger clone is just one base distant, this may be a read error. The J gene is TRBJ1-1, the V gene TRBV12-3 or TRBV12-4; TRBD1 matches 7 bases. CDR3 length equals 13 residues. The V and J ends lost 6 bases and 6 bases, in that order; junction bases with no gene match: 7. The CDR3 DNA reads TGTGCCAGCAGATCACAGGGGCTGGCTGAAGCTTTCTTT. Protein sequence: CASRSQGLAEAFF.

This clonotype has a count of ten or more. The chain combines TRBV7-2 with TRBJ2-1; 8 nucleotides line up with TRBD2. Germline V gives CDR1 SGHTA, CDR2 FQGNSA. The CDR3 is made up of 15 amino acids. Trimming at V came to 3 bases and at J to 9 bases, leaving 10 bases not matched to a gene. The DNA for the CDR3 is TGTGCCAGCAGCTTCGGGACTAGGGGCTTGGGTGAGCAGTTCTTC. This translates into CASSFGTRGLGEQFF.

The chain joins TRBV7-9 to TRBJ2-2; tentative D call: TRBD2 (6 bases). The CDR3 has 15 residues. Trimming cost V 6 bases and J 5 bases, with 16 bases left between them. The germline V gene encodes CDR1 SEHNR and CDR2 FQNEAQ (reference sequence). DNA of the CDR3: TGTGCCAGCAGTCCCAGGCGGGGCAGGACCGGGGAGCTGTTTTTT. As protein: CASSPRRGRTGELFF.

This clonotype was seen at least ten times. The CDR3 coding sequence is TGCATGGCAAGGTTGGGGACTGAAGCTTTCTTT. Translated: CMARLGTEAFF. The rearrangement links TRBV20-1 to TRBJ1-1; D call uncertain. The germline V gene has CDR1 DFQATT and CDR2 SNEGSKA (reference sequence). There are 11 residues in the CDR3.

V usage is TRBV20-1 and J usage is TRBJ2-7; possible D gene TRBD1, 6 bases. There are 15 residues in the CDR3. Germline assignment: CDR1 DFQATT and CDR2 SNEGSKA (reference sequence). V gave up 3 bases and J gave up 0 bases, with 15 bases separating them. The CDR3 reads CSASPNDRSSYEQYF. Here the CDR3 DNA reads TGCAGTGCTAGCCCGAACGACAGGAGCTCCTACGAGCAGTACTTC.

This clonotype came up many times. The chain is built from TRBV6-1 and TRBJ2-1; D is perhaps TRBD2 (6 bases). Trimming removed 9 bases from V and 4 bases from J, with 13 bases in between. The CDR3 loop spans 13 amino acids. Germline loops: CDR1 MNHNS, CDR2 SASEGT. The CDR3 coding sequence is TGTGCCAGTAGGCCGGGGGTTTACAATGAGCAGTTCTTC. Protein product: CASRPGVYNEQFF.

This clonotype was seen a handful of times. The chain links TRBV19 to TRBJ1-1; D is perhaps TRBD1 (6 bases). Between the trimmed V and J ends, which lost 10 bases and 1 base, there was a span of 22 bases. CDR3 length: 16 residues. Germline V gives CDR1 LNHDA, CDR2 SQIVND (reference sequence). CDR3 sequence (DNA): TGTGCCACCCCCGGGGGAAGGGGGGGACAGAACACTGAAGCTTTCTTT. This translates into CATPGGRGGQNTEAFF. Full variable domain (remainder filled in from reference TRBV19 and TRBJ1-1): DGGITQSPKYLFRKEGQNVTLSCEQNLNHDAMYWYRQDPGQGLRLIYYSQIVNDFQKGDIAEGYSVSREKKESFPLTVTSAQKNPTAFYLCATPGGRGGQNTEAFFGQGTRLTVV.

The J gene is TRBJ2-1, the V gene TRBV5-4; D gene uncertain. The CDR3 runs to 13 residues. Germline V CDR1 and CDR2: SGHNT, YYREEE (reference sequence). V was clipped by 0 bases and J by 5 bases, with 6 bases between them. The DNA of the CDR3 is TGTGCCAGCAGCTTGGGGCGACACAATGAGCAGTTCTTC. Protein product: CASSLGRHNEQFF.

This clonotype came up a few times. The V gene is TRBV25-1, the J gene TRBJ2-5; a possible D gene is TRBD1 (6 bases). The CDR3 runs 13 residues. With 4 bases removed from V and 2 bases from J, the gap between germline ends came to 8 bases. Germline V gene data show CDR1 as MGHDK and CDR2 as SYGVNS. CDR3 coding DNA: TGTGCCAGCAGTGCAGGGGCTCAAGAGACCCAGTACTTC. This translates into CASSAGAQETQYF.

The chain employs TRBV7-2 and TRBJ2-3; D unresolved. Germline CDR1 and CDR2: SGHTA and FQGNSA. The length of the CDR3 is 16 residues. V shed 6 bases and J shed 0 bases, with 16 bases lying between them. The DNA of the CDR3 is TGTGCCAGCAGTTTCATGCCACTTGCTAGCACAGATACGCAGTATTTT. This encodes CASSFMPLASTDTQYF.

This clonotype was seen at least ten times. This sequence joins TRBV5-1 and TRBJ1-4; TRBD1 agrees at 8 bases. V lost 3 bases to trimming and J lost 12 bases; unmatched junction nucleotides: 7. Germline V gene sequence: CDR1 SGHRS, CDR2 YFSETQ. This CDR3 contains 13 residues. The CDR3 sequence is CASSYRTGTQLFF. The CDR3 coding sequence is TGCGCCAGCAGCTACCGGACAGGGACGCAACTGTTTTTT. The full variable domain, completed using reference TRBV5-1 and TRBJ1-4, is KAGVTQTPRYLIKTRGQQVTLSCSPISGHRSVSWYQQTPGQGLQFLFEYFSETQRNKGNFPGRFSGRQFSNSRSEMNVSTLELGDSALYLCASSYRTGTQLFFGSGTQLSVL.

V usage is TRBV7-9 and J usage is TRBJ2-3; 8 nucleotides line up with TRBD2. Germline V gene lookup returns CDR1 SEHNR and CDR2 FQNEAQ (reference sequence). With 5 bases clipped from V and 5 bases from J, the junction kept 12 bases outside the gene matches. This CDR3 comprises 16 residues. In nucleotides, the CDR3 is TGTGCCAGCAGCCCCGCCGGAGCGGGAGCAAAAGATACGCAGTATTTT. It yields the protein CASSPAGAGAKDTQYF.

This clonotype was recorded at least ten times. The CDR3 here is CSVEAEDRRYGYTF. In nucleotides, the CDR3 is TGCAGCGTTGAAGCCGAAGACAGGCGCTATGGCTACACCTTC. The rearrangement uses TRBV29-1 and TRBJ1-2, with D perhaps TRBD1 (6 bases). V dropped 1 base and J dropped 4 bases, with 13 bases sitting between them. The CDR3 loop spans 14 amino acids. Germline V gene data show CDR1 as SQVTM and CDR2 as ANQGSEA.